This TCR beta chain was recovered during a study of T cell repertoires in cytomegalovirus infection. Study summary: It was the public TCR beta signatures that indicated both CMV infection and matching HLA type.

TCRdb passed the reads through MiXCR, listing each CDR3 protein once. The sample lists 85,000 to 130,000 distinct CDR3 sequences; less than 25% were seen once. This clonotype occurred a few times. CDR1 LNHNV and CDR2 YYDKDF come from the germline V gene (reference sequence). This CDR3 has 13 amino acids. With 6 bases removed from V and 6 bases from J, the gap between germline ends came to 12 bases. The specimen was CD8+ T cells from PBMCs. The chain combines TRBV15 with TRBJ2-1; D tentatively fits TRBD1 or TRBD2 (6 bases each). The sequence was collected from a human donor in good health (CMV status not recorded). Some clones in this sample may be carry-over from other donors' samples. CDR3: CATRRGASNEQFF. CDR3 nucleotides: TGTGCCACCAGGAGGGGGGCTTCCAATGAGCAGTTCTTC.